This TCR beta chain was identified during a study of blood T cells in healthy people across ages. V lost 4 bases, J lost 0 bases, and 14 bases stayed unmatched. CDR3 size: 19 residues. Germline CDR1 MNHNS, CDR2 SASEGT. Sample-barcoded 5' priming and a J-beta primer mix drove a second PCR of about 6 to 12 cycles. One entry per CDR3 protein, called by TCRdb with MiXCR from the 5' RACE reads. The repertoire holds hundreds of thousands of distinct CDR3 sequences, with 40% to 50% as singletons. Source material: blood. This clonotype was obtained from an elderly man in good health. The gene calls are TRBV6-1 and TRBJ2-4; 8 bases are shared with TRBD2. CDR3 in amino acids: CASSAGGTTLNVAKNIQYF. In nucleotides, the CDR3 is TGTGCCAGCAGTGCGGGGGGGACTACCCTAAATGTAGCCAAAAACATTCAGTACTTC.